This TCR beta chain originates from a study of T cell responses to AZD1222 COVID-19 vaccine. General study results and limits: Donors were mostly white British, more females; clonal diversity possibly underestimated.

Looked up from germline, CDR1 is SGHRS and CDR2 is YFSETQ. The CDR3 extends over 13 amino acids. V was clipped by 0 bases and J by 7 bases, with 9 bases between them. As to this clone: What it recognizes is unknown.

This table comes from immunoSEQ multiplex PCR, and its TCRdb copy is limited to in-frame clones, with some not included. The repertoire has roughly 95,000 clones, around 89% of them found once; the top ten carry about 2.5%. This chain joins TRBV5-1 and TRBJ2-3, with TRBD2 as a possible D gene (5 bases). The sequence was collected from an adult in good health. The sequencing used peripheral blood, collected on day 0 of AZD1222 vaccination. The CDR3 here is CASSLDGKNTQYF. The CDR3 DNA reads as TGCGCCAGCAGCTTGGACGGGAAAAATACGCAGTATTTT.